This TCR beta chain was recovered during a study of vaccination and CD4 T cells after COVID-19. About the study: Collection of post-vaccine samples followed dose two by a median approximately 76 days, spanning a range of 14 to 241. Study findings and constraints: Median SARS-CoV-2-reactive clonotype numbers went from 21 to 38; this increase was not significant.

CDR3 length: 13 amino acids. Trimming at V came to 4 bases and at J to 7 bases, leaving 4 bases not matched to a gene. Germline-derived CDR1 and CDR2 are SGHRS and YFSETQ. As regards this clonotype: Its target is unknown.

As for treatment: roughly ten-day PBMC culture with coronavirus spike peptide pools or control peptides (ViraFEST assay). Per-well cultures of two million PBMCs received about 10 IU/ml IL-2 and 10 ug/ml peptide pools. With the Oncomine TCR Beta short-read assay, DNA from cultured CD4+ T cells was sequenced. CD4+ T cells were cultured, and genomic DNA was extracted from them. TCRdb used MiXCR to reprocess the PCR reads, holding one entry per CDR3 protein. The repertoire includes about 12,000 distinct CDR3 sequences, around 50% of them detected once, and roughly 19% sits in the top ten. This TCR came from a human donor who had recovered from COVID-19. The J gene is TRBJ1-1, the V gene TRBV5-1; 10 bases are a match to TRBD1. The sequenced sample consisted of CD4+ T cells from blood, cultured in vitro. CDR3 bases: TGCGCCAGCAGCCAGACAGGGGGCTTTGAAGCTTTCTTT. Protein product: CASSQTGGFEAFF. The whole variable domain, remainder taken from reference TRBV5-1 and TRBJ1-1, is KAGVTQTPRYLIKTRGQQVTLSCSPISGHRSVSWYQQTPGQGLQFLFEYFSETQRNKGNFPGRFSGRQFSNSRSEMNVSTLELGDSALYLCASSQTGGFEAFFGQGTRLTVV.